In its sample, the clone carrying this T cell receptor beta chain was seen a few times. Its specificity is not known. The use of a sample-barcoded 5' primer and a J-beta primer mix characterized a second PCR of roughly 6 to 11 cycles. Every cDNA was tagged by a template-switch adaptor with 12 random nucleotides. One entry per CDR3 protein, called by TCRdb with MiXCR from the 5' RACE reads. The repertoire holds more than 550,000 distinct CDR3 sequences, 22% seen once, with 22% in the top ten. The data stem from a study of blood T cells in healthy people across ages. With 0 bases removed from V and 6 bases from J, the gap between germline ends came to 14 bases. The CDR3 runs 15 residues. From germline, CDR1 is MNHEY and CDR2 SVGAGI. Study-level results: TCR beta diversity tracked closely with naive T cell percentage. CMV infection status of these donors was not known. Estimated diversity across one million T cells was deemed an underestimate.

Sample: blood. This clonotype originated in a man between 70 and 80 years old in good health. This chain uses TRBV6-5 with TRBJ2-5, with a tentative D call TRBD2 (6 bases). The CDR3 sequence: CASSYSGGNRKTQYF. As DNA, the CDR3 is TGTGCCAGCAGTTACTCGGGAGGAAATCGTAAGACCCAGTACTTC.